This T cell receptor (beta chain) is from a study of T cell changes during pregnancy in multiple sclerosis. Sequenced by immunoSEQ multiplex PCR; TCRdb stores in-frame clones only, minus some. The sample includes approximately 88,000 clones, about 92% seen only once; the top ten take about 3%. The germline CDR1 and CDR2 sequences are PRHDT and FYEKMQ (reference sequence). The CDR3 contains 15 residues. Trimming at V came to 2 bases and at J to 1 base, leaving 5 bases not matched to a gene. This clonotype was sampled from a female donor with multiple sclerosis, enrolled in a pregnancy study. Sequencing was performed on peripheral blood, taken in the first trimester of pregnancy. This chain links TRBV13 with TRBJ2-7, with 7 bases matching TRBD1. The CDR3 DNA sequence: TGTGCCAGCAGCTTACGGGGCAGGGGGTCCTACGAGCAGTACTTC. Its translation is CASSLRGRGSYEQYF. Based on the CDR3 plus reference TRBV13 and TRBJ2-7, the full variable domain is AAGVIQSPRHLIKEKRETATLKCYPIPRHDTVYWYQQGPGQDPQFLISFYEKMQSDKGSIPDRFSAQQFSDYHSELNMSSLELGDSALYFCASSLRGRGSYEQYFGPGTRLTVT.